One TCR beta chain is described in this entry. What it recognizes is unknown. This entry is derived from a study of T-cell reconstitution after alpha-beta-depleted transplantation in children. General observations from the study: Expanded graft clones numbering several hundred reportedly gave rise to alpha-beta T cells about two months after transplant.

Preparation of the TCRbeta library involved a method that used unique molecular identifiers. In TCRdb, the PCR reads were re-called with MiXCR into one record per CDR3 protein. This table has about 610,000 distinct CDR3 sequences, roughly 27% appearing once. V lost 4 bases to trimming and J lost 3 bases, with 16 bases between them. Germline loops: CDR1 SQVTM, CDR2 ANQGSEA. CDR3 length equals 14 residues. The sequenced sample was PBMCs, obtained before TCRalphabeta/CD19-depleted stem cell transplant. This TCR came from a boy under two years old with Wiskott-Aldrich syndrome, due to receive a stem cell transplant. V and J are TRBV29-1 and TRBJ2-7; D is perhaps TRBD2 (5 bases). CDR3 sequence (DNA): TGCAGCGTTGTAGGCAGTACCCGGGGCTACGAGCAGTACTTC. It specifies CSVVGSTRGYEQYF.